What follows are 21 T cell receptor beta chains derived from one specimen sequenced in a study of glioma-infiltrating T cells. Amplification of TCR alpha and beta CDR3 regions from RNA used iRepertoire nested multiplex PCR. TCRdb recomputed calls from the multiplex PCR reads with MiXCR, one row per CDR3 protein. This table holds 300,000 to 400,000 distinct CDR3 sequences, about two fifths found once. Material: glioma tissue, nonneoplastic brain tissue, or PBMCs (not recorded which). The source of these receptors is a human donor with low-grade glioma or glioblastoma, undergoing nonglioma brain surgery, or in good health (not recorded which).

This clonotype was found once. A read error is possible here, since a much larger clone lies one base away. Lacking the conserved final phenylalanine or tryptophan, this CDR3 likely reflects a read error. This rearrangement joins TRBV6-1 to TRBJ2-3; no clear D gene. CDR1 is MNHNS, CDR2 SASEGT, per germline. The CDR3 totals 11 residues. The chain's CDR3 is CATSNTDTQYL. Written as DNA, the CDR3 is TGTGCCACCAGTAACACAGATACGCAGTATCTT.

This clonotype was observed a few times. CDR3 DNA: TGCGCCAGCAGCCAAGCGTCCTATGGGATATCACCCCTCCACTTT. Protein product: CASSQASYGISPLHF. The chain employs TRBV4-3 and TRBJ1-6; D not certain. V lost 1 base, J lost 10 bases, and 14 bases lay in between. Germline lookup yields CDR1 LGHNA and CDR2 YSLEER. This CDR3 has 15 residues.

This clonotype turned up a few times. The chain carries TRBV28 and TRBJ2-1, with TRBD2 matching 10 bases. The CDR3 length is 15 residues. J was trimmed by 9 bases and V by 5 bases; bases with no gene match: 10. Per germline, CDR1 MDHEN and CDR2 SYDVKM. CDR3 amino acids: CASSPQREGLSEQFF. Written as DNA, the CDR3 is TGTGCCAGCAGTCCCCAGCGGGAGGGCCTAAGTGAGCAGTTCTTC.

The CDR3 sequence is CASSQVPDRGGTEAFF. In DNA form, the CDR3 reads TGCGCCAGCAGCCAAGTCCCCGACAGGGGTGGAACTGAAGCTTTCTTT. The J gene is TRBJ1-1, the V gene TRBV4-3; 8 nucleotides agree with TRBD1. Per germline, CDR1 LGHNA and CDR2 YSLEER. The V gene end was trimmed by 1 base and the J gene end by 5 bases; junction bases not matched to a gene: 9. The CDR3 has 16 amino acids.

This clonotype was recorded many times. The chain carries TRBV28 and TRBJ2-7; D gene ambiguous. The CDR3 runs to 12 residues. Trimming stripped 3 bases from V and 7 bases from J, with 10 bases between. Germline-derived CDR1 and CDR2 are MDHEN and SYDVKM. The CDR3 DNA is TGTGCCAGCAGTTTCGGTGATCTTGAGCAGTACTTC. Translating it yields CASSFGDLEQYF.

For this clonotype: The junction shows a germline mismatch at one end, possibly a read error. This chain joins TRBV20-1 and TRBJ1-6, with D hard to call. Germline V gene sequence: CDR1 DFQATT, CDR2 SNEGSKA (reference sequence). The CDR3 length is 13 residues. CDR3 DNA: TGCGGTGCTAGAGTTATGGCCAATTCACCCCTCCACTTT. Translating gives CGARVMANSPLHF.

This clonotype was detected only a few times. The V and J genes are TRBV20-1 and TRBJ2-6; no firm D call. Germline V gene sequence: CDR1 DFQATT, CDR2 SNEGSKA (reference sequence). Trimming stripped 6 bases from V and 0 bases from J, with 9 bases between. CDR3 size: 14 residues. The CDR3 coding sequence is TGCAGTGCCCCTCCGGGCTCTGGGGCCAACGTCCTGACTTTC. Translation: CSAPPGSGANVLTF.

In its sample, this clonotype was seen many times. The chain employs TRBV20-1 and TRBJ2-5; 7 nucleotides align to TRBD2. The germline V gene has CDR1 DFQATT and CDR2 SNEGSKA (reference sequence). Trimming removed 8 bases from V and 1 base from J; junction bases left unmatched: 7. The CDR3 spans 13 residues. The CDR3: CSHGGTSQETQYF. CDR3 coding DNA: TGCAGTCACGGGGGGACTTCCCAAGAGACCCAGTACTTC.

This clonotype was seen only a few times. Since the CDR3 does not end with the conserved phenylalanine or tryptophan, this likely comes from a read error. In DNA form, the CDR3 reads TGTGCCAGCAGCCGGACAGGGAAGGACGAGCAGTACCTC. Protein sequence: CASSRTGKDEQYL. This rearrangement joins TRBV6-1 to TRBJ2-7, with 8 bases matching TRBD1. The CDR3 sequence is 13 residues long. The V gene end was trimmed by 6 bases and the J gene end by 5 bases; junction bases not matched to a gene: 6. Germline V gene sequence: CDR1 MNHNS, CDR2 SASEGT.

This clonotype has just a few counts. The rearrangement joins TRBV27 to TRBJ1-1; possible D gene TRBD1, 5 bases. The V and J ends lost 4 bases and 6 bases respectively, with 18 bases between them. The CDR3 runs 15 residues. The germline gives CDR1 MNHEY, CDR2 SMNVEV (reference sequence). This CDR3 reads CASSSYTGGNAEAFF. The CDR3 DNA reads TGTGCCAGCAGTTCCTACACAGGTGGTAACGCTGAAGCTTTCTTT.

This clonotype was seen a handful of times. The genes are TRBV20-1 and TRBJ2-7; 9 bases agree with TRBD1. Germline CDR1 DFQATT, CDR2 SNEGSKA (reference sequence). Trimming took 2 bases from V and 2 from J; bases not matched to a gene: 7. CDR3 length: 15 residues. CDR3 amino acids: CSARTYRQGAYEQYF. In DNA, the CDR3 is TGCAGTGCTAGAACCTACAGACAGGGGGCCTACGAGCAGTACTTC.

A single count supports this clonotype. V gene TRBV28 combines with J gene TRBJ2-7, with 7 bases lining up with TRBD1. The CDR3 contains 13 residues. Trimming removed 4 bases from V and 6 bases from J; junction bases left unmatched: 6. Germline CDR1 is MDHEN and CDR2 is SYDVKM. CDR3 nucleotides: TGTGCCAGCAGTTCTACAGGGGCGAGCGAGCAGTACTTC. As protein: CASSSTGASEQYF.

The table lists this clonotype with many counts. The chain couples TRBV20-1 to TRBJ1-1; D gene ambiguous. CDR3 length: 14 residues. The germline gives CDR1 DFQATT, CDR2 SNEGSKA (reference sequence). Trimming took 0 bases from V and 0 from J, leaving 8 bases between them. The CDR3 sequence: CSARDQGMNTEAFF. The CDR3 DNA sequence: TGCAGTGCTAGAGATCAAGGGATGAACACTGAAGCTTTCTTT.

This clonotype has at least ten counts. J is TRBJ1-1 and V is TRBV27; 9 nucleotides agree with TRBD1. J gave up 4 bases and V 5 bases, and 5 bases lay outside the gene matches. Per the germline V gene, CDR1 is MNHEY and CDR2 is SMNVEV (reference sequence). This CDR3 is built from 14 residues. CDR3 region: CASSLRQGGTEAFF. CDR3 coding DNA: TGTGCCAGCAGTCTAAGACAGGGGGGCACTGAAGCTTTCTTT.

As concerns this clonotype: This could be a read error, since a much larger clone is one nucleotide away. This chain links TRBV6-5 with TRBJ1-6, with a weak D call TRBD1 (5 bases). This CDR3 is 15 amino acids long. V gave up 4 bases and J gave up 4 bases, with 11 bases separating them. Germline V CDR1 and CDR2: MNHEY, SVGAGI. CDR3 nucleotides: TGTGCCAGCAGTTCCAGGACACTATATAATTCACCCCTCCACTTT. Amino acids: CASSSRTLYNSPLHF.

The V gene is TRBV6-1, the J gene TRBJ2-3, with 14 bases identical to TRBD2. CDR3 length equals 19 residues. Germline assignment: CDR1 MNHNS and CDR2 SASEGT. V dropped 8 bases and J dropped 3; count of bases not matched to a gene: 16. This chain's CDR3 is CASSSGGGTSGRKTDTQYF. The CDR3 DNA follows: TGTGCCAGCTCCTCCGGGGGCGGGACTAGCGGGAGAAAGACAGATACGCAGTATTTT.

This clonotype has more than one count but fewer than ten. The CDR3 loop reads CASSPLGTGSYEQYF. In DNA, the CDR3 is TGTGCCAGCAGTCCCCTAGGGACTGGCTCCTACGAGCAGTACTTC. The chain is built from TRBV27 and TRBJ2-7; the D gene is possibly TRBD2 (6 bases). In germline, CDR1 is MNHEY, CDR2 SMNVEV (reference sequence). The V end lost 5 bases, the J end lost 0 bases, and 14 bases lay between the germline ends. This CDR3 spans 15 amino acids.

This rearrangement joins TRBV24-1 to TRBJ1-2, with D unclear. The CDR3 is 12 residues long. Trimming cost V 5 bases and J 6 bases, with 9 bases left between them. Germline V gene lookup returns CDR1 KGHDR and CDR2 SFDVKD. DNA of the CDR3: TGTGCCACCAGTGGGACGGTAGATGGCTACACCTTC. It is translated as CATSGTVDGYTF.

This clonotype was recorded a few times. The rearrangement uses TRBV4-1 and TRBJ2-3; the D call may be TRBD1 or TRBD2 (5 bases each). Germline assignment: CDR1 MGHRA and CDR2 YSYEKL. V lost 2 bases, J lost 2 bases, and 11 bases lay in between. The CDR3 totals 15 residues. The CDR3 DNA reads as TGCGCCAGCAGCCAAAGAGGGGAGCCCACAGATACGCAGTATTTT. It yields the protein CASSQRGEPTDTQYF.

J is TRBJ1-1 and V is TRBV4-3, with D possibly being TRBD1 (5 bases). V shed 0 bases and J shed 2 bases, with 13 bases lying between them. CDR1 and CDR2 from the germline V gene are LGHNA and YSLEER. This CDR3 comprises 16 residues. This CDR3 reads CASSQESRVGNTEAFF. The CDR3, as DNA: TGCGCCAGCAGCCAAGAGTCCAGGGTCGGAAACACTGAAGCTTTCTTT.

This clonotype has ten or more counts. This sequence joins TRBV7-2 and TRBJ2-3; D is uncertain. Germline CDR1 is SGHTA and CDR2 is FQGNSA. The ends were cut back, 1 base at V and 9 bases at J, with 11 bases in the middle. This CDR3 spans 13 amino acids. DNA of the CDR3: TGTGCCAGCAGCTTAGTAGGTTGGGGAACGCAGTATTTT. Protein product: CASSLVGWGTQYF.